This T cell receptor (beta chain) appears in the sequencing data of a study of blood T cell repertoires in COVID-19. In the study overall: Whether acute or convalescent, the COVID-19 samples came from the United States, Italy and Spain.

Using immunoSEQ multiplex PCR, the repertoire was profiled, and TCRdb retains in-frame clones only, with some absent. The profile covers tens of thousands of clones, with approximately 90% appearing a single time and approximately 4% taken by the ten largest. CDR3 size: 15 residues. Trimming stripped 4 bases from V and 5 bases from J, with 14 bases between. CDR1 and CDR2 (germline): KGHSH, LQKENI. Sequencing was carried out using peripheral blood. The chain couples TRBV18 to TRBJ2-2; D is unresolved. The receptor was isolated from a man between 60 and 75 years old with acute or convalescent COVID-19. The CDR3: CASSLPGSLTGELFF. The CDR3 bases are TGTGCCAGCTCACTTCCCGGGTCCTTGACCGGGGAGCTGTTTTTT.